The rows below give T cell receptor beta chains drawn from one sample of a study of T-cell memory formation after mild COVID-19. TCRdb used MiXCR to reprocess the 5' RACE reads, holding one entry per CDR3 protein. In the table there are about 190,000 distinct CDR3 sequences, approximately 20% of which are singletons. Material for sequencing was PBMCs or a T cell subset sorted from them (not recorded which). These receptors all stem from an adult woman who had mild COVID-19 (a few samples of this study predate the infection). Cell type and time point are not known. CDR3s include the opening cysteine and the closing phenylalanine or tryptophan. The order of the fields is D gene, J gene, V gene, clone size, CDR3 DNA, CDR3 protein. A D gene is named only where the DNA matches it firmly. Clone size is not always given. Where it is, it says once, few, many or a class for expanded clones.

d_call: NA
j_call: TRBJ2-7
v_call: TRBV7-2
clone_size: NA
cdr3_nt: TGTGCCAGCAGCTTACCCGGGACATCCTCCTACGAGCAGTACTTC
cdr3_aa: CASSLPGTSSYEQYF

d_call: NA
j_call: TRBJ1-2
v_call: TRBV7-2
clone_size: few
cdr3_nt: TGTGCCAGCAGCTTAGGCGGAATCCAAAACTATGGCTACACCTTC
cdr3_aa: CASSLGGIQNYGYTF

d_call: NA
j_call: TRBJ1-2
v_call: TRBV5-5
clone_size: NA
cdr3_nt: TGTGCCAGCAGCTTTGAAGGGCTCGGGAACTATGGCTACACCTTC
cdr3_aa: CASSFEGLGNYGYTF

d_call: NA
j_call: TRBJ1-3
v_call: TRBV5-1
clone_size: NA
cdr3_nt: TGCGCCAGCAGCTTAAAGGGGGACTCTGGAAACACCATATATTTT
cdr3_aa: CASSLKGDSGNTIYF

d_call: NA
j_call: TRBJ1-2
v_call: TRBV5-1
clone_size: many
cdr3_nt: TGCGCCAGCAGCTTCCGCAGGGCTCAGGGATTAAACTATGGCTACACCTTC
cdr3_aa: CASSFRRAQGLNYGYTF

d_call: NA
j_call: TRBJ2-1
v_call: TRBV9
clone_size: NA
cdr3_nt: TGTGCCAGCAGCCCAGGGGCTGAGCAGTTCTTC
cdr3_aa: CASSPGAEQFF

d_call: TRBD1
j_call: TRBJ1-1
v_call: TRBV11-2
clone_size: NA
cdr3_nt: TGTGCCAGCAGCCACGGACAGGGAAACACTGAAGCTTTCTTT
cdr3_aa: CASSHGQGNTEAFF

d_call: TRBD1
j_call: TRBJ1-1
v_call: TRBV12-3/TRBV12-4
clone_size: many
cdr3_nt: TGTGCCAGCAGACCGGGACAGAACCTGAACACTGAAGCTTTCTTT
cdr3_aa: CASRPGQNLNTEAFF

d_call: NA
j_call: TRBJ2-1
v_call: TRBV11-3
clone_size: few
cdr3_nt: TGTGCCAGCAGCTTACGAGGGAGGAGATCCTACAATGAGCAGTTCTTC
cdr3_aa: CASSLRGRRSYNEQFF

d_call: NA
j_call: TRBJ2-7
v_call: TRBV7-3
clone_size: NA
cdr3_nt: TGTGCCAGCAGCCCATCTATCGGCTACGAGCAGTACTTC
cdr3_aa: CASSPSIGYEQYF

d_call: NA
j_call: TRBJ2-6
v_call: TRBV5-1
clone_size: NA
cdr3_nt: TGCGCCAGCAGCTTAGGCGGGTATCTCAGGAGTGGGGCCAACGTCCTGACTTTC
cdr3_aa: CASSLGGYLRSGANVLTF

d_call: NA
j_call: TRBJ2-2
v_call: TRBV12-3/TRBV12-4
clone_size: many
cdr3_nt: TGTGCCAGCAGCCCACGGGGCGGGAAGGGTACCGGGGAGCTGTTTTTT
cdr3_aa: CASSPRGGKGTGELFF

d_call: NA
j_call: TRBJ2-6
v_call: TRBV29-1
clone_size: many
cdr3_nt: TGCAGCGTTTCAACCGGGGCCAACGTCCTGACTTTC
cdr3_aa: CSVSTGANVLTF